The 17 T cell receptor beta chains reported below all come from one sample, sequenced in a study of blood T cell repertoires in COVID-19. The assay was immunoSEQ multiplex PCR, and TCRdb's table has in-frame clones only and misses some. The sample yields about 180,000 clones, roughly nine tenths seen once. Sequencing was done on a sample of peripheral blood. These receptor sequences come from a man younger than 30 who had recovered from COVID-19.

J is TRBJ2-3 and V is TRBV14, with 9 bases matching TRBD2. The CDR3 is made up of 18 amino acids. The germline gives CDR1 SGHDN, CDR2 FVKESK. V dropped 4 bases and J dropped 2; count of bases not matched to a gene: 13. CDR3 DNA: TGTGCCAGCAGCCCTCGGGCGGGAGGGCCTCTTTCCACAGATACGCAGTATTTT. Translating gives CASSPRAGGPLSTDTQYF. Using reference TRBV14 and TRBJ2-3 for the parts outside the CDR3, the full variable domain is EAGVTQFPSHSVIEKGQTVTLRCDPISGHDNLYWYRRVMGKEIKFLLHFVKESKQDESGMPNNRFLAERTGGTYSTLKVQPAELEDSGVYFCASSPRAGGPLSTDTQYFGPGTRLTVL.

CDR3 sequence: CAWTGLREQYF. CDR3 in DNA: TGTGCCTGGACAGGGTTGAGAGAGCAGTACTTC. The chain recombines TRBV30 with TRBJ2-7, with a possible D match to TRBD1 (5 bases). This CDR3 region has 11 residues. Trimming stripped 4 bases from V and 7 bases from J, with 11 bases between. From germline, CDR1 is GTSNPN and CDR2 SVGIG (reference sequence).

The chain couples TRBV27 to TRBJ2-2; 10 bases align to TRBD1. CDR1 is MNHEY, CDR2 SMNVEV, per germline (reference sequence). The CDR3 has 14 amino acids. V gave up 10 bases and J gave up 5 bases; unmatched junction bases: 7. CDR3 residues: CAIRQGAATGELFF. The CDR3 DNA is TGTGCCATCAGACAGGGGGCAGCGACCGGGGAGCTGTTTTTT.

The chain couples TRBV5-4 to TRBJ2-1; TRBD2 aligns across 10 bases. The germline CDR1 and CDR2 sequences are SGHNT and YYREEE (reference sequence). The V segment lost 4 bases and the J segment 4 bases; nucleotides outside the gene matches: 5. The length of the CDR3 is 15 residues. CDR3 residues: CASSDSGGTYNEQFF. CDR3 DNA sequence: TGTGCCAGCAGCGATAGCGGGGGGACGTACAATGAGCAGTTCTTC.

This sequence joins TRBV19 and TRBJ2-2; 9 positions agree with TRBD1. CDR3 length: 17 amino acids. The germline gives CDR1 LNHDA, CDR2 SQIVND (reference sequence). The J segment lost 6 bases and the V segment lost 2 bases, leaving 10 bases of the junction unmatched. CDR3 sequence reads: CASSIWGQGVRAGELFF. The DNA for the CDR3 is TGTGCCAGTAGTATATGGGGACAGGGAGTGAGGGCCGGGGAGCTGTTTTTT.

The rearrangement uses TRBV6-2 or TRBV6-3 and TRBJ2-7; TRBD2 matches at 15 bases. The CDR3 spans 18 residues. The junction had 9 bases not matched to a gene; V was cut back by 2 bases and J by 4 bases. Germline V gene data show CDR1 as MNHEY and CDR2 as SVGEGT. The CDR3 loop reads CASSYDRGTSGGNYEQYF. The CDR3 DNA follows: TGTGCCAGCAGTTACGACCGCGGGACTAGCGGGGGGAATTACGAGCAGTACTTC.

The chain links TRBV4-3 to TRBJ2-3; tentatively, D is TRBD2 (5 bases). With 6 bases removed from V and 2 bases from J, the gap between germline ends came to 15 bases. This CDR3 is built from 15 residues. Looked up from germline, CDR1 is LGHNA and CDR2 is YSLEER. The CDR3 here is CASSQLFGITDTQYF. The DNA for the CDR3 is TGCGCCAGCAGTCAACTCTTCGGGATCACAGATACGCAGTATTTT.

The CDR3 region is CASSLDAYGGYEQYF. The CDR3 DNA reads TGTGCCAGCAGCTTAGATGCTTACGGGGGCTACGAGCAGTACTTC. The gene calls are TRBV11-2 and TRBJ2-7; a weak D match, TRBD2 (6 bases). Trimming left V 0 bases short and J 3 bases short, with 12 bases between. The CDR3 loop spans 15 amino acids. CDR1 and CDR2 from the germline V gene are SGHAT and FQNNGV.

The chain recombines TRBV7-9 with TRBJ2-1; the match to TRBD2 covers 8 bases. V gave up 5 bases and J gave up 0 bases; unmatched junction bases: 12. The CDR3 totals 18 residues. In germline, CDR1 is SEHNR, CDR2 FQNEAQ (reference sequence). The CDR3 DNA reads as TGTGCCAGCAGCCCCGGACTAGCTCCCACTAGCTCCTACAATGAGCAGTTCTTC. This sequence encodes CASSPGLAPTSSYNEQFF.

The V gene is TRBV5-6, the J gene TRBJ1-2, with D uncertain. The CDR3 runs 11 residues. The germline V and J ends were trimmed by 4 bases and 8 bases, with 9 bases remaining between them. From germline, CDR1 is SGHDT and CDR2 YYEEEE. In nucleotides, the CDR3 is TGTGCCAGCAGCCCCGGGATCGGCTACACCTTC. The encoded protein is CASSPGIGYTF.

J is TRBJ1-1 and V is TRBV29-1, with 12 bases that match TRBD1. The CDR3 has 15 amino acids. Germline trimming cut 7 bases from V and 5 bases from J; bases unmatched to any gene: 11. Per the germline V gene, CDR1 is SQVTM and CDR2 is ANQGSEA. DNA of the CDR3: TGCAGCGATGGGACAGGGGGCGCGGGAAAAACTGAAGCTTTCTTT. Translating gives CSDGTGGAGKTEAFF.

The rearrangement uses TRBV28 and TRBJ2-3; D might be TRBD1 (6 bases). Per germline, CDR1 MDHEN and CDR2 SYDVKM. CDR3 length: 21 amino acids. With 6 bases removed from V and 4 bases from J, the gap between germline ends came to 35 bases. This CDR3 is CASSSLGWEPGEKGVPDTQYF. CDR3 bases: TGTGCCAGCAGCTCTCTGGGGTGGGAGCCCGGTGAAAAGGGGGTCCCAGATACGCAGTATTTT.

The chain combines TRBV10-3 with TRBJ2-1; D not resolved. CDR1 is ENHRY and CDR2 is SYGVKD in the germline V gene. The CDR3 covers 12 residues. Trimming took 3 bases from V and 9 from J, leaving 9 bases between them. The CDR3 sequence is CAISDLTSEQFF. The CDR3 nucleotides are TGTGCCATCAGTGATCTAACGAGTGAGCAGTTCTTC.

This clone is a singleton in its sample. The J gene is TRBJ1-1, the V gene TRBV6-1, with D perhaps TRBD1 (5 bases). The CDR3 has 14 residues. The germline gives CDR1 MNHNS, CDR2 SASEGT. The V end lost 2 bases, the J end lost 5 bases, and 12 bases lay between the germline ends. The CDR3 loop is CASSELPGRTEAFF. In DNA form, the CDR3 reads TGTGCCAGCAGTGAACTCCCAGGGCGGACTGAAGCTTTCTTT.

This clone was detected once. This rearrangement joins TRBV6-5 to TRBJ1-1; D not resolved. The CDR3 totals 14 residues. Germline CDR1 is MNHEY and CDR2 is SVGAGI. V lost 2 bases, J lost 5 bases, and 12 bases lay in between. The CDR3 nucleotides read TGTGCCAGCAGTTACGCTTTAACGGGGACTGAAGCTTTCTTT. This translates into CASSYALTGTEAFF.

The chain joins TRBV6-6 to TRBJ2-2; D is unclear. V was clipped by 10 bases and J by 4 bases, with 16 bases between them. The CDR3 totals 14 residues. Germline V CDR1 and CDR2: MNHNY, SVGAGI (reference sequence). The chain's CDR3 is CAIPRVGITGELFF. The CDR3 nucleotides read TGTGCCATCCCTCGGGTAGGAATCACCGGGGAGCTGTTTTTT.

The chain recombines TRBV29-1 with TRBJ1-6; D is undetermined. V was cut by 7 bases and J by 10 bases, with 11 bases left in between. Per germline, CDR1 SQVTM and CDR2 ANQGSEA. There are 11 residues in the CDR3. The CDR3 DNA reads TGCAGCGCCGAATATAGCTCACCCCTCCACTTT. Translating it yields CSAEYSSPLHF.